These T cell receptor beta chains were read from a single sample in a study of cytomegalovirus exposure and HLA in healthy donors. Using immunoSEQ multiplex PCR, the repertoire was profiled, and TCRdb retains in-frame clones only, with some absent. The sample carries about 200,000 clones, around 84% recorded once. The sample consisted of PBMCs. These receptors were obtained from a man aged 35 to 55 in good health and CMV-seropositive. CDR3s leave out the opening cysteine and the closing phenylalanine or tryptophan. Not all rows give a size; the values are once, few, many and, for expanded clones, a class.

ASSQDIGEGEQY,TRBV7-9,.,TRBJ2-7
ASTRPTTYEQY,TRBV28,.,TRBJ2-7
ATNIKRGAYNEQF,TRBV19,.,TRBJ2-1
ASSQDRALEKLF,TRBV6-1,.,TRBJ1-4
ASSSPTGMGNSPLH,TRBV27,.,TRBJ1-6
ASSHQGQGIYNSPLH,TRBV4-1,.,TRBJ1-6
ATRGGEETQY,TRBV10-3,.,TRBJ2-5
ASSSTYEQY,TRBV7-9,few,TRBJ2-7
ASSLQNWDSLETQY,TRBV5-8,.,TRBJ2-5
VSGGDSLSYEQY,TRBV11-3,.,TRBJ2-7
ASSQAGVGQETQY,TRBV4-1,.,TRBJ2-5
ASSLWGGLETQY,TRBV27,few,TRBJ2-5
ASSVSGAYQETQY,TRBV5-4,.,TRBJ2-5
ASSPRDRGNEQY,TRBV18,.,TRBJ2-7
ASSQSELAGYYEQF,TRBV4-3,.,TRBJ2-1
ASSLTGNTEAF,TRBV7-2,once,TRBJ1-1
ASSRHLAGFNEQY,TRBV11-1,.,TRBJ2-7
ASSRNRVQYEQY,TRBV7-2,few,TRBJ2-7
ASSYSTGMGGELF,TRBV6-5,.,TRBJ2-2
ASSLTSPSYEQY,TRBV11-2,.,TRBJ2-7
ASSSTEGAGPFDEQY,TRBV21-1,few,TRBJ2-7
ASSQDRGLYEQY,TRBV4-3,.,TRBJ2-7
ASSLRLAGGTSTDTQY,TRBV7-3,.,TRBJ2-3
ASSLLASGGASTQY,TRBV7-9,.,TRBJ2-3
SVCCGRNYEQY,TRBV29-1,once,TRBJ2-7
ASSSGEGYGYT,TRBV7-3,.,TRBJ1-2
ASSQRHGTFYEQY,TRBV14,.,TRBJ2-7
ASSPERGSPLH,TRBV7-9,.,TRBJ1-6
ASSAVSGKQF,TRBV6-5,.,TRBJ2-1
ASMGNRGNQPQH,TRBV6-5,.,TRBJ1-5